What follows are 14 T cell receptor beta chains derived from one specimen sequenced in a study of blood T cells in healthy people across ages. Primed by a sample-barcoded 5' primer and a J-beta primer mix, a second PCR proceeded for roughly 6 to 12 cycles. TCRdb reprocessed the 5' RACE reads via MiXCR and lists one record per CDR3 protein. The sample includes fewer than 1.5 million distinct CDR3 sequences, approximately 38% of them seen just once. The sample was blood. The receptors originated from a woman younger than 30 in good health.

In this sample, this clonotype turned up a few times. The gene calls are TRBV11-2 and TRBJ2-5, with D perhaps being TRBD1 or TRBD2 (6 bases each). The CDR3 sequence is 15 residues long. CDR1 is SGHAT, CDR2 FQNNGV, per germline. V was trimmed by 4 bases and J by 5 bases, leaving 17 bases between them. Written as DNA, the CDR3 is TGTGCCAGCAGCTATCCGGACAGCGGGTGGGAGACCCAGTACTTC. Its protein is CASSYPDSGWETQYF.

The rearrangement links TRBV12-3 or TRBV12-4 to TRBJ2-1, with a tentative D call TRBD1 (5 bases). The length of the CDR3 is 11 residues. With 5 bases removed from V and 10 bases from J, the gap between germline ends came to 9 bases. The CDR3 spells CASSQPGEQFF. In DNA, the CDR3 is TGTGCCAGCAGTCAACCAGGGGAGCAGTTCTTC.

The chain has TRBV6-5 and TRBJ1-5; TRBD1 aligns across 9 bases. J was trimmed by 1 base and V by 6 bases; bases with no gene match: 4. CDR3 length: 15 residues. Germline-derived CDR1 and CDR2 are MNHEY and SVGAGI. CDR3 sequence (DNA): TGTGCCAGCAGATGGGACAGGGACAGCAATCAGCCCCAGCATTTT. This encodes CASRWDRDSNQPQHF.

V is TRBV6-6 and J is TRBJ1-2; maybe TRBD1 (6 bases). CDR3 length: 14 residues. With 8 bases removed from V and 4 bases from J, the gap between germline ends came to 17 bases. Germline loops: CDR1 MNHNY, CDR2 SVGAGI (reference sequence). The CDR3 nucleotides are TGTGCCAGCCGGGAAACAGGGACCAGCTATGGCTACACCTTC. Residues: CASRETGTSYGYTF.

V usage is TRBV28 and J usage is TRBJ1-5; D is perhaps TRBD1 (6 bases). Germline loops: CDR1 MDHEN, CDR2 SYDVKM. The CDR3 has 14 amino acids. V shed 5 bases and J shed 6 bases, with 14 bases lying between them. The CDR3 region is CASSTTGRGQPQHF. The DNA of the CDR3 is TGTGCCAGCAGTACGACAGGACGGGGTCAGCCCCAGCATTTT.

This clonotype occurred once. V gene TRBV12-3 or TRBV12-4 combines with J gene TRBJ2-3; no reliable D call. This CDR3 is built from 13 residues. The V end lost 7 bases, the J end lost 5 bases, and 13 bases lay between the germline ends. CDR3 protein: CASTDRVGDTQYF. The DNA of the CDR3 is TGTGCCAGCACCGATCGCGTGGGAGATACGCAGTATTTT.

This clonotype appeared a single time. The chain has TRBV9 and TRBJ2-1, with 12 bases that match TRBD2. Trimming took 4 bases from V and 6 from J; bases not matched to a gene: 8. This CDR3 contains 16 residues. Germline CDR1 is SGDLS and CDR2 is YYNGEE. For the CDR3, the DNA is TGTGCCAGCAGCTTAAGACTAGCGGGAGAGGGCAATGAGCAGTTCTTC. Protein sequence: CASSLRLAGEGNEQFF.

The genes are TRBV10-3 and TRBJ2-4; 14 positions agree with TRBD2. The ends lost 2 bases at V and 9 bases at J; junction bases unmatched: 12. From germline, CDR1 is ENHRY and CDR2 SYGVKD. The CDR3 contains 18 residues. The CDR3 region is CAISERGLAGDGVIIQYF. Here the CDR3 DNA reads TGTGCCATCAGTGAGAGGGGACTAGCGGGGGACGGTGTAATCATTCAGTACTTC.

The chain links TRBV11-2 to TRBJ2-7; 11 bases match TRBD2. CDR3 length: 16 residues. V lost 5 bases to trimming and J lost 5 bases; unmatched junction nucleotides: 11. The germline V gene has CDR1 SGHAT and CDR2 FQNNGV. CDR3 coding DNA: TGTGCCAGCAGCCCGCTGACTAGCGGGATTTCCCACGAGCAGTACTTC. Translation gives CASSPLTSGISHEQYF.

The V call is TRBV4-2, the J call TRBJ2-3; 12 bases map to TRBD2. This CDR3 has 20 residues. In germline, CDR1 is LGHNA, CDR2 YNFKEQ. V gave up 0 bases and J gave up 0 bases; unmatched junction bases: 10. CDR3 in amino acids: CASSQDVRRLAGASTDTQYF. CDR3 nucleotide sequence: TGTGCCAGCAGCCAAGATGTCCGGAGACTAGCGGGAGCTAGCACAGATACGCAGTATTTT.

The chain joins TRBV3-1 to TRBJ2-7; TRBD2 aligns across 8 bases. Germline V lookup: CDR1 LGHDT, CDR2 YNNKEL (reference sequence). This CDR3 is built from 16 residues. With V trimmed by 4 bases and J by 6 bases, 14 bases remained unmatched. Written as DNA, the CDR3 is TGTGCCAGCAGCCTCCTGAACGGGAGGGCCACGTGCGAGCAGTACTTC. Amino acid sequence: CASSLLNGRATCEQYF.

This clonotype was observed a handful of times. The rearrangement joins TRBV20-1 to TRBJ2-5; D not resolved. V was pared by 0 bases and J by 4 bases, with 9 bases between. Germline CDR1 DFQATT, CDR2 SNEGSKA (reference sequence). The CDR3 consists of 13 residues. Here the CDR3 DNA reads TGCAGTGCTAGAGATCCGAACGGAGAGACCCAGTACTTC. Amino acid sequence: CSARDPNGETQYF.

The rearrangement uses TRBV6-5 and TRBJ1-4; D gene unclear. The V end was cut by 3 bases, the J end by 4 bases, with 12 bases between. Germline V gives CDR1 MNHEY, CDR2 SVGAGI. This CDR3 contains 15 residues. The CDR3 DNA reads TGTGCCAGCAGTTATGTCGGGAACCTTAATGAAAAACTGTTTTTT. Protein product: CASSYVGNLNEKLFF.

The chain has TRBV27 and TRBJ2-7, with a weak D call TRBD2 (5 bases). There are 15 residues in the CDR3. The germline CDR1 and CDR2 sequences are MNHEY and SMNVEV (reference sequence). V lost 4 bases and J lost 0, with 13 bases in between. The CDR3 DNA sequence: TGTGCCAGCAGTTCCGCCAGCGGTCCCTCCTACGAGCAGTACTTC. It codes for CASSSASGPSYEQYF.